This TCR beta chain was sequenced during a study of T cell clones after liver transplantation. The repertoire was sequenced with immunoSEQ multiplex PCR; TCRdb's copy has only in-frame clones and lacks some. The sample has about 80,000 clones; about 84% are singletons. The V gene's germline CDR1 is KGHSH and CDR2 LQKENI. The CDR3 has 14 residues. Trimming removed 6 bases at V and 5 bases at J, with 15 bases between. The sequence was collected from a human patient who received a liver transplant. T cells may partly derive from the graft donor. The chain recombines TRBV18 with TRBJ2-3, with D possibly being TRBD2 (5 bases). Source: CD4+ T cells from blood, taken 45 to 46 months after liver transplant. CDR3 nucleotide sequence: TGTGCCAGCTCCTTCACCCAACTAGAAGATACGCAGTATTTT. It specifies CASSFTQLEDTQYF.